The rows below give T cell receptor beta chains drawn from one sample of a study of blood T cells in healthy people across ages. In TCRdb, the 5' RACE reads were re-called with MiXCR into one record per CDR3 protein. In the table there are hundreds of thousands of distinct CDR3 sequences, roughly 26% of which are singletons. The sample comprised blood. The receptor set was obtained from a woman of 80 years or more in good health. Both conserved end residues are part of each CDR3. A D gene is named only where the DNA matches it firmly. Only some rows state a clone size, as once, few, many or a class for expanded clones.

J gene,D gene,V gene,clone size,CDR3 DNA,CDR3 protein
TRBJ1-2,NA,TRBV7-2,many,TGTGCCAGCAGCTTAGGGCAGGTCGGTGGCTACACCTTC,CASSLGQVGGYTF
TRBJ2-5,NA,TRBV20-1,few,TGCAGTGCTAGAGACGCTCGAGGGTGGAATGAGCAGTACTTC,CSARDARGWNEQYF
TRBJ2-7,NA,TRBV3-1,many,TGTGCCAGCAGCTGGGCAGGGGAGGGCTACGAGCAGTACTTC,CASSWAGEGYEQYF
TRBJ1-1,TRBD1,TRBV2,NA,TGTGCCAGCAGTGAGGACAGGGGGTGGACTGAAGCTTTCTTT,CASSEDRGWTEAFF
TRBJ2-4,NA,TRBV2,many,TGTGCCAGCAGTGCCGGGACTCAAAACATTCAGTACTTC,CASSAGTQNIQYF
TRBJ1-1,NA,TRBV5-1,NA,TGCGCCAGCAGCTTGGGGCCGCAGAGTTTTGGTGAAGCTTTCTTT,CASSLGPQSFGEAFF
TRBJ2-5,NA,TRBV7-2,many,TGTGCCAGCAGCTCCCGAGGGCTGAGGCAAGAGACCCAGTACTTC,CASSSRGLRQETQYF
TRBJ1-6,TRBD1,TRBV6-6,many,TGTGCCAGCAGCCACCGGGACAGGGAAAATTCACCCCTCCACTTT,CASSHRDRENSPLHF
TRBJ2-7,NA,TRBV29-1,NA,TGCAGCGTTGAACAGGGTCTCTACGAGCAGTACTTC,CSVEQGLYEQYF
TRBJ2-3,NA,TRBV15,NA,TGTGCCACGCGCCACGGAGGGGGGAAAACAGATACGCAGTATTTT,CATRHGGGKTDTQYF
TRBJ2-7,NA,TRBV5-1,NA,TGCGCCAGCAGCTTTTCCATTAGCTCCTACAATGAGCAGTACTTC,CASSFSISSYNEQYF
TRBJ2-3,TRBD2,TRBV20-1,few,TGCAGTGCTAGAATGGCGGGGGGTCGAACAGATACGCAGTATTTT,CSARMAGGRTDTQYF
TRBJ2-5,TRBD1,TRBV20-1,many,TGCAGTGCTTCCGGACAGGACGAGACCCAGTACTTC,CSASGQDETQYF
TRBJ2-1,NA,TRBV27,many,TGTGCCAGCAGTTCGTACCGGGACCCCTACAATGAGCAGTTCTTC,CASSSYRDPYNEQFF
TRBJ2-7,TRBD2,TRBV4-3,many,TGCGCCAGCAGCCCCTCCCGGGGGGTAACATGGGAGCAGTACTTC,CASSPSRGVTWEQYF
TRBJ2-1,NA,TRBV14,few,TGTGCCAGCAGCCAAGGAGTATGGCGGACGGTCTACAATGAGCAGTTCTTC,CASSQGVWRTVYNEQFF
TRBJ2-3,TRBD2,TRBV29-1,many,TGCAGCGTCGGCCCCGGACTAGCGCCTTTTGGAGGCACAGATACGCAGTATTTT,CSVGPGLAPFGGTDTQYF
TRBJ2-4,NA,TRBV28,NA,TGTGCCAGCAGTTTAGGGACTCTAAACATTCAGTACTTC,CASSLGTLNIQYF
TRBJ2-7,NA,TRBV6-5,NA,TGTGCCAACAGTTTTAAGGGTGGAGGGGGAAGCGGGGCCTACAATGAGCAGTACTTC,CANSFKGGGGSGAYNEQYF
TRBJ2-1,NA,TRBV5-1,many,TGCGCCAGCAGCTACGAGGGACTTGCCTACAATGAGCAGTTCTTC,CASSYEGLAYNEQFF
TRBJ2-1,NA,TRBV20-1,few,TGCAGTATAAAAGGGGGGGGACAATACAATGAGCAGTTCTTC,CSIKGGGQYNEQFF
TRBJ1-5,NA,TRBV20-1,NA,TGCAGTGCTAGGGACGCCCGGAGTCAGCATTTT,CSARDARSQHF
TRBJ2-1,TRBD2,TRBV24-1,many,TGTGCCACCAGTGGCAGCGGGGGAGATTACAATGAGCAGTTCTTC,CATSGSGGDYNEQFF
TRBJ2-7,NA,TRBV2,few,TGTGCCAGCAGTGATTCTTCGACCCACGAGCAGTACTTC,CASSDSSTHEQYF
TRBJ2-7,NA,TRBV20-1,NA,TGCAGTGCTGTGAGGGGGTGGAGGTACGAGCAGTACTTC,CSAVRGWRYEQYF
TRBJ1-4,NA,TRBV27,NA,TGTGCCAGCAGTCCCCGTATAAGTGGGGAAAAACTGTTTTTT,CASSPRISGEKLFF
TRBJ2-6,NA,TRBV12-3/TRBV12-4,many,TGTGCCAGCAGTTTTCCAGGGGTCGGTGCCGGGGCCAACGTCCTGACTTTC,CASSFPGVGAGANVLTF
TRBJ2-7,TRBD2,TRBV4-2,NA,TGTGCCAGCAGCCAAGTCGGAACGGGGGGGCCAAAAAGAGGGTACTTC,CASSQVGTGGPKRGYF
TRBJ2-2,NA,TRBV7-2,NA,TGTGCCAGCAGCTTAGCTTATGGGGCCTACGGGGAGCTGTTTTTT,CASSLAYGAYGELFF
TRBJ1-5,NA,TRBV20-1,few,TGCAGTGCTAGAGGATATTCTGAGAGTCCGAATCAGCCCCAGCATTTT,CSARGYSESPNQPQHF
TRBJ1-5,NA,TRBV7-8,many,TGTGCCAGCAGCCCGGGACCGTTCGATCAGCCCCAGCATTTT,CASSPGPFDQPQHF
TRBJ2-7,TRBD1,TRBV5-1,many,TGCGCCAGCAGCTTGGGGGACAGGGTTTACGAGCAGTACTTC,CASSLGDRVYEQYF